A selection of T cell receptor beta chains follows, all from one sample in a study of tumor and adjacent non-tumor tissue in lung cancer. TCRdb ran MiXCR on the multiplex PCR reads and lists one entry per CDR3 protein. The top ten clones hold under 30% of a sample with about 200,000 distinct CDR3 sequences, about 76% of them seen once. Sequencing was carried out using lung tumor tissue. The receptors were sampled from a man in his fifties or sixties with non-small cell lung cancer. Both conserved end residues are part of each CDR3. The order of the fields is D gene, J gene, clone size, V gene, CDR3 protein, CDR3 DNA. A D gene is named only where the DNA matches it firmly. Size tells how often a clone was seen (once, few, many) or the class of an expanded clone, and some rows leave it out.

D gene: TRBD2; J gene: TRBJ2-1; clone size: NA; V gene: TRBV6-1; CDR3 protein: CASSDVLAGANEQFF; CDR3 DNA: TGTGCCAGCAGTGATGTACTAGCGGGGGCCAATGAGCAGTTCTTC
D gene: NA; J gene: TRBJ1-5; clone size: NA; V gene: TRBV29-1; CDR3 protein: CSVVGPNQPQRF; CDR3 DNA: TGCAGCGTTGTCGGGCCGAATCAGCCCCAGCGTTTT
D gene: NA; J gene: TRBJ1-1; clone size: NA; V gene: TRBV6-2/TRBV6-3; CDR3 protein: CASSYRRDKNTEAFF; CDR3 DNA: TGTGCCAGCAGTTACCGCCGGGACAAGAACACTGAAGCTTTCTTT
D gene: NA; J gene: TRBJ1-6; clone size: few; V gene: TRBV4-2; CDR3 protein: CASSQDRGNSPLHF; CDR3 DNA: TGTGCCAGCAGCCAAGACAGGGGTAATTCACCCCTCCACTTT
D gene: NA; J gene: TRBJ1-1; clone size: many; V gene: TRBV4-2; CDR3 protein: CASSLETEGTEAFF; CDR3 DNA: TGTGCCAGCAGCCTAGAAACGGAAGGAACTGAAGCTTTCTTT
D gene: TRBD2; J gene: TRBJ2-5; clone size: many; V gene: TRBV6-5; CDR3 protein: CASRSGLRQETQYF; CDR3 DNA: TGTGCCAGCAGGTCGGGACTAAGACAAGAGACCCAGTACTTC
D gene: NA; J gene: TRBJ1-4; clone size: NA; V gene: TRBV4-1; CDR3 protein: CASSQTPLRGGKGASNEKLFF; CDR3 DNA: TGCGCCAGCAGCCAGACCCCCCTCAGGGGAGGAAAGGGTGCATCTAATGAAAAACTGTTTTTT
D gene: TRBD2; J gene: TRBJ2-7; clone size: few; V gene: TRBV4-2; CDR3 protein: CASSQDSTRLAGNEQYF; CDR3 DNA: TGTGCCAGCAGCCAAGACTCTACGAGGCTAGCGGGGAACGAGCAGTACTTC
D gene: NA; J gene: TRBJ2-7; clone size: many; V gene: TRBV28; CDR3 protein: CASSLWYEQYF; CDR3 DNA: TGTGCCAGCAGTTTATGGTACGAGCAGTACTTC
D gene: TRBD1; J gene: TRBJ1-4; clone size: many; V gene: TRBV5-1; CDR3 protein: CAYKGAINEKLFF; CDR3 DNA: TGCGCCTATAAGGGGGCGATTAATGAAAAACTGTTTTTT
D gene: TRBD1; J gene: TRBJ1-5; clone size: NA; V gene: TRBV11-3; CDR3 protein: CAISLDRGQGNQPQHF; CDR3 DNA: TGTGCTATCAGCTTAGACCGCGGACAGGGCAATCAGCCCCAGCATTTT
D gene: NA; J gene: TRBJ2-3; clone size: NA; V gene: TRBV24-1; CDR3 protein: CATSDRGTVLTDTQYF; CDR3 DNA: TGTGCCACCAGTGACCGCGGGACAGTACTCACAGATACGCAGTATTTT
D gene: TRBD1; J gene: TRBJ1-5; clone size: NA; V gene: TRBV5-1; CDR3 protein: CVSSSGTGNQPQHF; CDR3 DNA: TGCGTCAGCAGTTCCGGGACAGGAAATCAGCCCCAGCATTTT
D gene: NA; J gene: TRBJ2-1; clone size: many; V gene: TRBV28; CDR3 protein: CASSLAEMYNEQFF; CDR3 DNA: TGTGCCAGCAGTTTAGCGGAGATGTACAATGAGCAGTTCTTC
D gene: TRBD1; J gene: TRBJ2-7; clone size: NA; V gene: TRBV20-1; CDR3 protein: CSTRENRGEQYF; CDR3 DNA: TGCAGTACTAGAGAGAACAGGGGCGAGCAATACTTC
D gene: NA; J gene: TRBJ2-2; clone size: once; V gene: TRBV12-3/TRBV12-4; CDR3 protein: CASISGSRNTRELFF; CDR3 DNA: TGTGCCAGCATTTCAGGCTCCCGAAACACCAGGGAGCTGTTTTTT
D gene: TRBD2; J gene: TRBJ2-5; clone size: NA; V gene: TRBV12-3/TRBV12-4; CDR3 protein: CACSLGRTSGKTQYF; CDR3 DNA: TGTGCCTGCAGTTTAGGGAGGACTAGCGGGAAGACCCAGTACTTC
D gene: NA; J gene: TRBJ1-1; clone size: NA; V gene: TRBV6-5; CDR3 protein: CASSKGPSRTEAFF; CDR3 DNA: TGTGCCAGCAGTAAGGGACCCAGCCGCACTGAAGCTTTCTTT
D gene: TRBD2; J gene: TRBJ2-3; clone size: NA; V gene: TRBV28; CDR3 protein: CASSFWGLAGGLDTDTQYF; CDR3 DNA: TGTGCCAGCAGTTTTTGGGGACTAGCGGGGGGGCTCGACACAGATACGCAGTATTTT
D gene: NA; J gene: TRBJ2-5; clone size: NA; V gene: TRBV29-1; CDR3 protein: CSVGGARRGFRETQYF; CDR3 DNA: TGCAGCGTTGGAGGGGCAAGGAGGGGTTTCAGAGAGACCCAGTACTTC
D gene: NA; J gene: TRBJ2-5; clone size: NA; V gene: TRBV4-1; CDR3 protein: CASSQVGRLIQETQYF; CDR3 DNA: TGCGCCAGCAGTCAAGTGGGCAGGCTTATACAAGAGACCCAGTACTTC
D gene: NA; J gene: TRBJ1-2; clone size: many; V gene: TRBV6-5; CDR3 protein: CASSPDRQTFNYGYTF; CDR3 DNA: TGTGCCAGCAGTCCCGACCGGCAGACCTTCAACTATGGCTACACCTTC
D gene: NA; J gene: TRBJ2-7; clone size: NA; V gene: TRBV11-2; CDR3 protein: CARTPVLAVPYEQYF; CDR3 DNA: TGCGCCAGGACCCCCGTGTTAGCGGTACCCTACGAGCAGTACTTC
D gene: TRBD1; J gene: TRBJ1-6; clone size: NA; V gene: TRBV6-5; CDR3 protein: CDSSYDSIPGQNNSPLHF; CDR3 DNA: TGTGACAGCAGTTACGACTCGATACCGGGACAGAATAATTCACCCCTCCACTTT
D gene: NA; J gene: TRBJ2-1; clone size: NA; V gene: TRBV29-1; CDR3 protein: CSVEDLKGGIARELFF; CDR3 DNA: TGCAGCGTTGAAGATCTTAAGGGGGGGATAGCCCGGGAGCTGTTCTTC
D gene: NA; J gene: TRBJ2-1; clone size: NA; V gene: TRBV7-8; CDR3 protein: CASSFRSAEQSF; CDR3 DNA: TGTGCCAGCAGCTTTAGGTCCGCTGAGCAGTCCTTC
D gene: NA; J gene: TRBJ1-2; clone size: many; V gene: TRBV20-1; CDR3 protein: CSVDAGRIYGYTF; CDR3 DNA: TGCAGTGTTGATGCCGGACGGATCTATGGCTACACCTTC
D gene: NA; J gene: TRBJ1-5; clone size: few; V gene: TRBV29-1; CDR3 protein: CSVSDTSNQPQHF; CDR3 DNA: TGCAGCGTTTCGGACACGAGCAATCAGCCCCAGCATTTT
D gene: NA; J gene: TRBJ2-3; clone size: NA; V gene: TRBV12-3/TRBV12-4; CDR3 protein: CASSSPSNTDTQYF; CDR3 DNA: TGTGCCAGCAGTTCCCCCTCAAACACAGATACGCAGTATTTT
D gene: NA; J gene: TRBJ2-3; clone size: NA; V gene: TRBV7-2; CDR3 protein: CASSLARHFTDTQYF; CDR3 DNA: TGTGCCAGCAGCTTAGCCCGACACTTCACAGATACGCAGTATTTT
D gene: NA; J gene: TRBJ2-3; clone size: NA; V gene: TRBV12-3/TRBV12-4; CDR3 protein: CVSSLSGPGIDMQYF; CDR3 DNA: TGTGTCAGCAGTTTATCGGGCCCGGGGATAGATATGCAGTATTTT
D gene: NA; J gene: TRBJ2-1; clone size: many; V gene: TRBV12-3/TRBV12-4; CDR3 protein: CASSTVGTRGSNEQFF; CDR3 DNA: TGTGCCAGCAGTACCGTTGGTACTAGGGGGAGCAATGAGCAGTTCTTC
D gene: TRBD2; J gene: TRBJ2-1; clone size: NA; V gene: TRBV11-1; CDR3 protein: CTSSLSRLAVDNNEQFF; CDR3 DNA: TGTACCAGCAGCTTATCTCGGCTAGCGGTAGACAACAATGAGCAGTTCTTC